The source of this TCR beta chain is a study of blood T cells in healthy people across ages. Details on this clonotype: What it binds is unknown.

Study findings and constraints: Possibly, changes in expanded clonotypes were confounded because donor CMV status was unknown. Measured against age, TCR beta diversity per million T cells decreased in a roughly linear manner. Naive T cell percentage showed a strong correlation with TCR beta diversity. Researchers said unsorted PBMCs prevented a conclusive naive versus antigen-experienced comparison.

With a J-beta primer mix and a sample-barcoded 5' primer, a second PCR ran about 7 to 11 cycles. Each CDR3 protein gets one entry after TCRdb re-called the 5' RACE reads with MiXCR. This table has approximately 800,000 distinct CDR3 sequences, about three fifths appearing once. Germline CDR1 is DFQATT and CDR2 is SNEGSKA (reference sequence). V lost 5 bases to trimming and J lost 4 bases; unmatched junction nucleotides: 8. This CDR3 spans 15 amino acids. The clonotype originates from a man aged 25 to 45 in good health. V gene TRBV20-1 combines with J gene TRBJ2-5, with TRBD2 matching 12 bases. The specimen sequenced was blood. CDR3 loop: CSAFRAGLAGETQYF. Written as DNA, the CDR3 is TGCAGTGCTTTTCGAGCGGGACTAGCGGGAGAGACCCAGTACTTC.